A selection of T cell receptor beta chains follows, all from one sample in a study of blood T cells in healthy people across ages. TCRdb re-called the 5' RACE reads with MiXCR, one entry per CDR3 protein. The repertoire includes over 1,200,000 distinct CDR3 sequences, 45% to 70% of them detected once, and 5.5% to 8% sits in the top ten. The sequenced material came from blood. Receptors originate from a man between 18 and 35 years old in good health. The CDR3 runs from the conserved cysteine through the conserved F or W. D genes are given only for firm matches.

TRBD1,TRBV14,CASSQLTGYEQYF
-,TRBV6-6,CASKRTENTGELFF
-,TRBV12-3/TRBV12-4,CASNQGMGYTF
TRBD1,TRBV29-1,CSVEDTGTEQETQYF
-,TRBV20-1,CSARGLNVETQYF
TRBD2,TRBV6-1,CASTAGLAGGNRDTQYF
-,TRBV6-6,CASSNNRVAETQYF
-,TRBV9,CASSVGRGQETQYF
-,TRBV21-1,CASSKGQGSNYGYTF
-,TRBV14,CASSPRRGEKLFF
-,TRBV29-1,CSTDGDLAKNIQYF
-,TRBV6-6,CASSRRHFATNEKLFF
-,TRBV10-3,CAISEFPGQGPNEQFF
-,TRBV6-1,CASSPPATNNEQFF
-,TRBV15,CATSRERSVSYGYTF
-,TRBV6-5,CASSYWVSNLDDEQFF
-,TRBV4-1,CASSQRIGYYYGYTF
TRBD2,TRBV10-3,CAIALAGADTQYF
TRBD1,TRBV4-1,CASSQLWDSDYEQYF
TRBD1,TRBV13,CASSPRGGGSYNEQFF
TRBD1,TRBV28,CATRTGPPYEQYF
-,TRBV4-1,CASSQGHTGYTF
-,TRBV2,CASRPKLARSADTQYF
-,TRBV7-2,CASSLPGTASYGYTF
TRBD1,TRBV4-1,CASSQDGGQGTEQYF
-,TRBV6-1,CATGGYDTEAFF
-,TRBV7-9,CASTLSPDYGYTF
-,TRBV29-1,CSVEDPNSNQPQHF
-,TRBV20-1,CSTSPQPPNTEAFF
TRBD2,TRBV20-1,CSAGDLAGTDTQYF
-,TRBV10-2,CASRDLVEAFF
-,TRBV27,CASSLSVLVPLRTDTQYF